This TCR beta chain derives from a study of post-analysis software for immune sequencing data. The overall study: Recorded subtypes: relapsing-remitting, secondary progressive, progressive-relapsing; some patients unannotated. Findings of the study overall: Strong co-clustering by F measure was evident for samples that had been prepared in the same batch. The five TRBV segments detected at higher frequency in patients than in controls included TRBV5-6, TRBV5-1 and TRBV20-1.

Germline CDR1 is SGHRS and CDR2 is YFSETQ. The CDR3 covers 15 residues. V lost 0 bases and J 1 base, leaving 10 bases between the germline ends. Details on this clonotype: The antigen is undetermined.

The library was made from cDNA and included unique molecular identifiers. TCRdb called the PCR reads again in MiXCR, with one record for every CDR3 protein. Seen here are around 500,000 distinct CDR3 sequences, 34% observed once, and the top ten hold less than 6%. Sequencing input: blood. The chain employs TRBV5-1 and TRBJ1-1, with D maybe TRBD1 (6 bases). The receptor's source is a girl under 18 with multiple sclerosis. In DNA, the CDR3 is TGCGCCAGCAGCTTGGATGGGGGGCGGAACACTGAAGCTTTCTTT. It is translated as CASSLDGGRNTEAFF. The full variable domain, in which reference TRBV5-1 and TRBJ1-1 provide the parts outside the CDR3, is KAGVTQTPRYLIKTRGQQVTLSCSPISGHRSVSWYQQTPGQGLQFLFEYFSETQRNKGNFPGRFSGRQFSNSRSEMNVSTLELGDSALYLCASSLDGGRNTEAFFGQGTRLTVV.